This TCR beta chain was captured in a study of blood T cell repertoires in COVID-19. Looking at the study overall: Sites in the United States, Italy and Spain provided acute and convalescent COVID-19 samples. The cDNA or gDNA used as material had been derived from T cells, B-cell-depleted T cells, or PBMCs.

Per the original methods: Estimates of nucleated cell counts were drawn from the amplification of reference gene primers. Clones were read by immunoSEQ multiplex PCR, and TCRdb kept only the in-frame ones, dropping some. That table furnishes V, J and clone size, whereas the DNA furnished D and trimming. The top ten clones hold 6.5% to 8.5% of a sample with about 200,000 clones, approximately 84% of them seen once. Sequenced material: peripheral blood. This clonotype was obtained from a human donor with acute or convalescent COVID-19. The donor label of this sample is uncertain.

The CDR3 bases are TGCAGTGCTAGTGGCCGCGGGAGGATAAACGAGCAGTACTTC. This codes for CSASGRGRINEQYF. V is TRBV20-1 and J is TRBJ2-7; TRBD2 matches 8 bases. Trimming cost V 3 bases and J 5 bases; bases outside gene matches: 9. Looked up from germline, CDR1 is DFQATT and CDR2 is SNEGSKA (reference sequence). This CDR3 contains 14 residues.